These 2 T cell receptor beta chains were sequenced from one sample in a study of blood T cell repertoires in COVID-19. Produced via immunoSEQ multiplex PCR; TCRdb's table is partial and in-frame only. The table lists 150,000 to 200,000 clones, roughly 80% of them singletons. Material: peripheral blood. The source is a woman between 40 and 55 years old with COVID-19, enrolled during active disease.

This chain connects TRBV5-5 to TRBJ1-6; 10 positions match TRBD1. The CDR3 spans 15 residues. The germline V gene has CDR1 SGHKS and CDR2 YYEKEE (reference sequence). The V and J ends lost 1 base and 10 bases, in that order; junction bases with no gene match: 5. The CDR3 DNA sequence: TGTGCCAGCAGCTTGACGGACAGGGGGGGATCACCCCTCCACTTT. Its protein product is CASSLTDRGGSPLHF.

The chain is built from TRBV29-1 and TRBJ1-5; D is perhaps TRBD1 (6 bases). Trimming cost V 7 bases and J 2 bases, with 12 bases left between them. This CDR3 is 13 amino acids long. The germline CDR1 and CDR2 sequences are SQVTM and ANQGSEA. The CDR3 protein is CSATEGGNQPQHF. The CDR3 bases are TGCAGCGCCACCGAGGGGGGCAATCAGCCCCAGCATTTT. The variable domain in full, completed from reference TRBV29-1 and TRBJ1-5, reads SAVISQKPSRDICQRGTSLTIQCQVDSQVTMMFWYRQQPGQSLTLIATANQGSEATYESGFVIDKFPISRPNLTFSTLTVSNMSPEDSSIYLCSATEGGNQPQHFGDGTRLSIL.